One sample yielded the 18 T cell receptor beta chains listed below, sequenced in a study of naive and memory T cell subsets. An equimolar mix of two oligonucleotides served as the beta constant-region primer for TRBC1 and TRBC2. The ligated cDNA underwent four PCR rounds using SP2 and nested alpha and beta constant-region primers. TCRdb called the UMI-ligation and nested PCR reads again in MiXCR, with one record for every CDR3 protein. The sample lists 95,000 to 150,000 distinct CDR3 sequences, roughly 32% occurring once. The sequenced sample consisted of central memory CD4+ T cells from blood. The receptors come from a human donor in good health.

The CDR3 DNA reads TGTGCCAGCAGTAGCCGCGGTGCGTCGAACACCGGGGAGCTGTTTTTT. Translation gives CASSSRGASNTGELFF. The genes are TRBV6-5 and TRBJ2-2; D call uncertain. V lost 5 bases, J lost 0 bases, and 13 bases lay in between. Germline-derived CDR1 and CDR2 are MNHEY and SVGAGI. This CDR3 has 16 amino acids.

The chain couples TRBV6-6 to TRBJ2-7; 9 bases map to TRBD2. This CDR3 is 14 amino acids long. The V segment lost 6 bases and the J segment 6 bases; nucleotides outside the gene matches: 9. The germline CDR1 and CDR2 sequences are MNHNY and SVGAGI (reference sequence). CDR3 bases: TGTGCCAGCAGGACGCCTAGCGGGATCGGCGAGCAGTACTTC. It yields the protein CASRTPSGIGEQYF.

The chain is built from TRBV25-1 and TRBJ2-7; 10 bases map to TRBD2. The germline V gene encodes CDR1 MGHDK and CDR2 SYGVNS. The CDR3 covers 15 residues. The V segment lost 8 bases and the J segment 5 bases; nucleotides outside the gene matches: 12. For the CDR3, the DNA is TGTGCCAGCCACCCCTCTAGCGGGAGTTTCCACGAGCAGTACTTC. This codes for CASHPSSGSFHEQYF.

The chain joins TRBV11-2 to TRBJ1-6; D is possibly TRBD1 (5 bases). This CDR3 has 14 residues. V was cut by 1 base and J by 9 bases, with 10 bases left in between. Germline loops: CDR1 SGHAT, CDR2 FQNNGV. CDR3 sequence reads: CASSLVTQGSPLHF. The DNA of the CDR3 is TGTGCCAGCAGCTTAGTTACTCAGGGTTCACCCCTCCACTTT.

J is TRBJ1-1 and V is TRBV6-6, with D tentatively TRBD1 (6 bases). This CDR3 has 14 amino acids. Germline V gene lookup returns CDR1 MNHNY and CDR2 SVGAGI (reference sequence). Trimming took off 5 bases at V and 1 base at J, with 11 bases between the two ends. CDR3 DNA sequence: TGTGCCAGCAGTCAGGGGAAACCGAACACTGAAGCTTTCTTT. It encodes CASSQGKPNTEAFF.

The CDR3 region is CASSRTVYEQYF. The CDR3 bases are TGTGCCAGCAGCCGGACAGTATACGAGCAGTACTTC. The genes are TRBV11-2 and TRBJ2-7, with D possibly matching TRBD1 (6 bases). Germline V gene data show CDR1 as SGHAT and CDR2 as FQNNGV. With 5 bases removed from V and 4 bases from J, the gap between germline ends came to 9 bases. This CDR3 has 12 residues.

This clonotype has a handful of counts. The chain carries TRBV11-2 and TRBJ2-3, with TRBD1 matching 10 bases. Losses at the gene ends were 2 bases for V and 5 bases for J; bases not matched to a gene: 10. CDR3 length: 17 amino acids. Germline V gene lookup returns CDR1 SGHAT and CDR2 FQNNGV. CDR3 loop: CASSLRGAGTGEDTQYF. In DNA form, the CDR3 reads TGTGCCAGCAGCTTACGGGGAGCGGGGACAGGGGAAGATACGCAGTATTTT.

This clonotype was counted between two and nine times. The rearrangement uses TRBV2 and TRBJ2-2; 9 positions agree with TRBD1. Germline CDR1 and CDR2: SNHLY and FYNNEI. Trimming removed 7 bases from V and 6 bases from J; junction bases left unmatched: 3. The CDR3 runs 13 residues. CDR3: CASTGQGPGELFF. CDR3 coding DNA: TGTGCCAGCACGGGACAGGGACCCGGGGAGCTGTTTTTT.

This clonotype has more than one count but fewer than ten. This sequence joins TRBV28 and TRBJ2-7; the D gene is possibly TRBD2 (5 bases). Germline V CDR1 and CDR2: MDHEN, SYDVKM. The CDR3 runs to 14 residues. Trimming pared 5 bases from V and 6 bases from J, leaving 17 bases between. This CDR3 is CASSGGGMGFEQYF. As DNA, the CDR3 is TGTGCCAGCAGTGGCGGAGGAATGGGGTTCGAGCAGTACTTC.

In its sample, this clonotype was seen many times. This chain uses TRBV29-1 with TRBJ1-1; D possibly corresponds to TRBD1 (5 bases). V was clipped by 7 bases and J by 11 bases, with 20 bases between them. The germline CDR1 and CDR2 sequences are SQVTM and ANQGSEA. The CDR3 has 12 residues. The CDR3 bases are TGCAGCGGGGCCGGCCGGGGCGGAGGGGCTTTCTTT. This gives the protein CSGAGRGGGAFF.

This clonotype was detected a few times. V is TRBV20-1 and J is TRBJ2-3; tentative D call: TRBD1 (5 bases). From germline, CDR1 is DFQATT and CDR2 SNEGSKA (reference sequence). The CDR3 contains 15 residues. Trimming removed 1 base at V and 3 bases at J, with 14 bases between. The CDR3 nucleotides read TGCAGTGCTAGAGGGGGCTGGAAGGATACAGATACGCAGTATTTT. It encodes CSARGGWKDTDTQYF.

The V call is TRBV20-1, the J call TRBJ2-7; D is undetermined. Looked up from germline, CDR1 is DFQATT and CDR2 is SNEGSKA (reference sequence). CDR3 length equals 15 residues. V was pared by 0 bases and J by 1 base, with 13 bases between. The DNA for the CDR3 is TGCAGTGCTAGAGATTGGGCAGAGGCTTCCTACGAGCAGTACTTC. Its translation is CSARDWAEASYEQYF.

The chain is built from TRBV5-8 and TRBJ2-7, with D possibly being TRBD1 or TRBD2 (5 bases each). From germline, CDR1 is SGHTS and CDR2 YDEGEE. The CDR3 loop spans 13 amino acids. Trimming removed 5 bases from V and 0 bases from J, with 9 bases in between. Here the CDR3 reads CASSWDRSYEQYF. The CDR3 region has the DNA TGTGCCAGCAGTTGGGACCGCTCCTACGAGCAGTACTTC.

This clonotype has a handful of counts. V and J are TRBV28 and TRBJ2-1; D is possibly TRBD2 (6 bases). CDR3 size: 14 residues. Germline lookup yields CDR1 MDHEN and CDR2 SYDVKM. V was trimmed by 2 bases and J by 6 bases, leaving 11 bases between them. CDR3 sequence: CASSLGGALNEQFF. CDR3 DNA sequence: TGTGCCAGCAGTTTAGGAGGGGCCCTCAATGAGCAGTTCTTC. The full variable domain, rest sourced from reference TRBV28 and TRBJ2-1, is DVKVTQSSRYLVKRTGEKVFLECVQDMDHENMFWYRQDPGLGLRLIYFSYDVKMKEKGDIPEGYSVSREKKERFSLILESASTNQTSMYLCASSLGGALNEQFFGPGTRLTVL.

This clonotype showed up just a few times. The chain combines TRBV19 with TRBJ1-6; a possible D gene is TRBD1 (5 bases). The CDR3 spans 15 residues. CDR1 LNHDA and CDR2 SQIVND come from the germline V gene (reference sequence). V dropped 3 bases and J dropped 8 bases, with 14 bases sitting between them. The CDR3 DNA follows: TGTGCCAGTAGTATCCGGGGGTCGGGGCATTCACCCCTCCACTTT. Its protein product is CASSIRGSGHSPLHF.

The sample holds a few counts of this clonotype. The chain employs TRBV11-2 and TRBJ2-1; unclear D gene. Germline-derived CDR1 and CDR2 are SGHAT and FQNNGV. This CDR3 is built from 18 residues. V was trimmed by 0 bases and J by 0 bases, leaving 15 bases between them. CDR3 amino acids: CASSLDGDRRNSYNEQFF. The CDR3 DNA sequence: TGTGCCAGCAGCTTAGATGGGGATCGGCGGAACTCCTACAATGAGCAGTTCTTC.

V gene TRBV5-1 combines with J gene TRBJ1-1, with a tentative D call TRBD1 (6 bases). Germline assignment: CDR1 SGHRS and CDR2 YFSETQ. V lost 3 bases and J lost 1, with 13 bases in between. This CDR3 has 15 residues. The CDR3 is CASSSSGDTNTEAFF. As DNA, the CDR3 is TGCGCCAGCAGCTCATCAGGGGACACGAACACTGAAGCTTTCTTT.

The rearrangement joins TRBV3-1 to TRBJ1-1, with TRBD1 matching over 9 bases. Trimming removed 1 base from V and 8 bases from J; junction bases left unmatched: 8. The germline V gene has CDR1 LGHDT and CDR2 YNNKEL (reference sequence). The CDR3 totals 15 residues. The CDR3 sequence is CASSQGSHRGLEAFF. In nucleotides, the CDR3 is TGTGCCAGCAGCCAAGGGTCGCACAGGGGGCTAGAAGCTTTCTTT.